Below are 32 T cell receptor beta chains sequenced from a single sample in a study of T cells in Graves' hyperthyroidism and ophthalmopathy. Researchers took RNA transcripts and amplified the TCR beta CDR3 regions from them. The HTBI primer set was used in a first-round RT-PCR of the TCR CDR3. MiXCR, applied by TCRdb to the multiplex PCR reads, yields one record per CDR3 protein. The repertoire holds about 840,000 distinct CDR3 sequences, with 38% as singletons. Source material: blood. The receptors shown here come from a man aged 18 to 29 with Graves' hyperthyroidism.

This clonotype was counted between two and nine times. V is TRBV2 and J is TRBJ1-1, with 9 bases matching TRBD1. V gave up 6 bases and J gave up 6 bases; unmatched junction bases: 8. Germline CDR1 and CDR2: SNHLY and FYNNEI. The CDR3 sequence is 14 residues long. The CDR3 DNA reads TGTGCCAGCAGGATGGGACAGGGACTGGCTGAAGCTTTCTTT. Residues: CASRMGQGLAEAFF.

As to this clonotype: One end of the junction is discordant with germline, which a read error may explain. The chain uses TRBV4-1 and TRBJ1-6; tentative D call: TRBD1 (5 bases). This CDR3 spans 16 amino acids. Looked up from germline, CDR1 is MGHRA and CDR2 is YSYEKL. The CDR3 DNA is TGCGCCAGCAGTCAAGGTCAGGGCTCCTATAATTCACCCCTCCACTTT. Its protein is CASSQGQGSYNSPLHF.

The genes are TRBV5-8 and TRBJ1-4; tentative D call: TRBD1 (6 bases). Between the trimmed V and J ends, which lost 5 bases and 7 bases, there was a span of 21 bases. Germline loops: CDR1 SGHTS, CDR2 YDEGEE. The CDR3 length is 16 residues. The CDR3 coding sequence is TGTGCCAGCAGGGAACTACAGGGTAACGTTCCTGAAAAACTGTTTTTT. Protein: CASRELQGNVPEKLFF. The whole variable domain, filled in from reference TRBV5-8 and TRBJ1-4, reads EAGVTQSPTHLIKTRGQQATLRCSPISGHTSVYWYQQALGLGLQFLLWYDEGEERNRGNFPPRFSGRQFPNYSSELNVNALELEDSALYLCASRELQGNVPEKLFFGSGTQLSVL.

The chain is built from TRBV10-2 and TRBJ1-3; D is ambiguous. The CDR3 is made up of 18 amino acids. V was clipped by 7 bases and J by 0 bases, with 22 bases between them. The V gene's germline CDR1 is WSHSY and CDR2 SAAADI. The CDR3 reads CASKYPFRWEPSGNTIYF. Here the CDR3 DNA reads TGCGCCAGCAAATACCCTTTTCGCTGGGAACCCTCTGGAAACACCATATATTTT.

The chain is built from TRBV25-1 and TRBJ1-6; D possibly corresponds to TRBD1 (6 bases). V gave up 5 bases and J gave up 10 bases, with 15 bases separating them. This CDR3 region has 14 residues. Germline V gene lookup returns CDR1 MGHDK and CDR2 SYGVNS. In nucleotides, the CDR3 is TGTGCCAGCAGTTTACAGGGTATTGGGTCACCCCTCCACTTT. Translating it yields CASSLQGIGSPLHF. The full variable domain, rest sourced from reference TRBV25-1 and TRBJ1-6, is EADIYQTPRYLVIGTGKKITLECSQTMGHDKMYWYQQDPGMELHLIHYSYGVNSTEKGDLSSESTVSRIRTEHFPLTLESARPSHTSQYLCASSLQGIGSPLHFGNGTRLTVT.

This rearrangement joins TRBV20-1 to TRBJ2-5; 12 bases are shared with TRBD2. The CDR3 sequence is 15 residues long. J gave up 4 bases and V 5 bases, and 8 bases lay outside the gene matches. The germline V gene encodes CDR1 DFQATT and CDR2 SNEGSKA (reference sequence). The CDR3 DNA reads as TGCAGTGCTGTTAGGCCGGGACTAGCGGGAGAGACCCAGTACTTC. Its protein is CSAVRPGLAGETQYF.

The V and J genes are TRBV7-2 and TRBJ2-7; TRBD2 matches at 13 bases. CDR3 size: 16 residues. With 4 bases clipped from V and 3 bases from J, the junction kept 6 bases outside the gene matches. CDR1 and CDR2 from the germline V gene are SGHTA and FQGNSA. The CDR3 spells CASSWGGLAGLYEQYF. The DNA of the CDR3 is TGTGCCAGCAGCTGGGGGGGACTAGCGGGACTCTACGAGCAGTACTTC.

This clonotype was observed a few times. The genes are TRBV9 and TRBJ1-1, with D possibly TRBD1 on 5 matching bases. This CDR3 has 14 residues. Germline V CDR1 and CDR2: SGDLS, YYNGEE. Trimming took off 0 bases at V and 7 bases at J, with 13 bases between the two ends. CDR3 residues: CASSVAGGAGEAFF. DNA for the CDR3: TGTGCCAGCAGCGTAGCTGGAGGGGCCGGTGAAGCTTTCTTT.

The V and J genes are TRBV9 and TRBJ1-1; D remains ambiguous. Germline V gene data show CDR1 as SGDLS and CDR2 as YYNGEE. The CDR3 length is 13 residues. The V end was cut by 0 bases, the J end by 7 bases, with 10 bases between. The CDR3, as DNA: TGTGCCAGCAGCGTAGGGGGAGTCGATGAAGCTTTCTTT. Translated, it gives CASSVGGVDEAFF.

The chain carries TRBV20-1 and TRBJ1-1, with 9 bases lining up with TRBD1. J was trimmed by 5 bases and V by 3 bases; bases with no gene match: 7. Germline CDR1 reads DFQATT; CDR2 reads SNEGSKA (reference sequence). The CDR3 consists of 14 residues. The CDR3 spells CSASLGTGSTEAFF. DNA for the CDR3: TGCAGTGCTAGCTTAGGGACAGGGAGTACTGAAGCTTTCTTT.

The CDR3 sequence: CASSVRSGDANTGELFF. The CDR3 DNA is TGTGCCAGCAGCGTAAGGTCGGGGGATGCGAACACCGGGGAGCTGTTTTTT. This chain connects TRBV9 to TRBJ2-2, with D possibly being TRBD2 (6 bases). Germline V gene lookup returns CDR1 SGDLS and CDR2 YYNGEE. The CDR3 extends over 17 amino acids. The V and J ends lost 1 base and 0 bases respectively, with 13 bases between them.

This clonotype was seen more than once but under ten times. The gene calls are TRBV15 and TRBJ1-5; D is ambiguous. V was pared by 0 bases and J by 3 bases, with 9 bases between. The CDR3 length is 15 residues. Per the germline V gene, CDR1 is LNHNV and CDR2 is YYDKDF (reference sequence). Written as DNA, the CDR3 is TGTGCCACCAGCAGAGAATGGTCGGTCAATCAGCCCCAGCATTTT. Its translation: CATSREWSVNQPQHF.

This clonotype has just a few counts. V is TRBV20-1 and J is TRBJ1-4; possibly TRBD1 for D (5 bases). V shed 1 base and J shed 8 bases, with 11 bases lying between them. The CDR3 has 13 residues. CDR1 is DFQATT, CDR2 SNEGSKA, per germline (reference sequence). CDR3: CSARGQNREKLFF. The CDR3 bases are TGCAGTGCTAGAGGGCAGAACAGGGAAAAACTGTTTTTT.

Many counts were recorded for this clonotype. The CDR3 region has the DNA TGCAGTGCTAAGAGCGGCAATCAGCCCCAGCATTTT. It codes for CSAKSGNQPQHF. This chain joins TRBV20-1 and TRBJ1-5; unclear D gene. This CDR3 spans 12 amino acids. CDR1 is DFQATT and CDR2 is SNEGSKA in the germline V gene (reference sequence). Trimming cost V 4 bases and J 2 bases, with 6 bases left between them.

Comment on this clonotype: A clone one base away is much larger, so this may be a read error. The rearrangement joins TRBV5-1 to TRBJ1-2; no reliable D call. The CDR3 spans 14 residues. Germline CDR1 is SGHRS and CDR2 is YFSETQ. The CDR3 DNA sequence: TGTGCCAACAGCTCGGGGAGGTCGGTCTATGGCTACACCTTC. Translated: CANSSGRSVYGYTF.

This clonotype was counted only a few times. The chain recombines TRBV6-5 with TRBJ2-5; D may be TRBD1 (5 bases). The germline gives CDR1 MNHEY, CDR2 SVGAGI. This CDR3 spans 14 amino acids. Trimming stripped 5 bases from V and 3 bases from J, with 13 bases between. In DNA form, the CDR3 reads TGTGCCAGCAGTCAGGCAGGGTGGGAAGAGACCCAGTACTTC. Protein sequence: CASSQAGWEETQYF.

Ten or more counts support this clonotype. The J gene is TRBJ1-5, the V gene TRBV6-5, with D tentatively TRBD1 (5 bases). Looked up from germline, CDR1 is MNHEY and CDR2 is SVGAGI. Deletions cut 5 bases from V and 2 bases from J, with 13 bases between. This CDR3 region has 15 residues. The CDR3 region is CASSTAWGGNQPQHF. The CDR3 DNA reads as TGTGCCAGCAGTACCGCCTGGGGGGGCAATCAGCCCCAGCATTTT.

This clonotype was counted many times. CDR3 bases: TGTGCCAGCAGTGACGGGACAGGGGGCTTTAACACTGAAGCTTTCTTT. Protein sequence: CASSDGTGGFNTEAFF. The V and J genes are TRBV6-5 and TRBJ1-1, with 12 bases aligning to TRBD1. CDR3 length: 16 residues. Germline V gene data show CDR1 as MNHEY and CDR2 as SVGAGI. J was trimmed by 2 bases and V by 5 bases; bases with no gene match: 6.

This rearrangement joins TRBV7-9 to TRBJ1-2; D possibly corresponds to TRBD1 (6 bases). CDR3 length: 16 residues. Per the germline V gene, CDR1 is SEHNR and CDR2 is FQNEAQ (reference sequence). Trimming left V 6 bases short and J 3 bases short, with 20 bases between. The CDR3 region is CASSTQGRVFDYGYTF. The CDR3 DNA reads TGTGCCAGCAGTACACAGGGACGGGTCTTTGACTATGGCTACACCTTC.

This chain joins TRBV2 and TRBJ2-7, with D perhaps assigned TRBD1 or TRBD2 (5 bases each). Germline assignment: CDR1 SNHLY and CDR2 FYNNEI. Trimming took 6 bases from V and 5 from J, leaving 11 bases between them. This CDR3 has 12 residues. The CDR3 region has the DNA TGTGCCAGCAGCTGGGACGGCAACGAGCAGTACTTC. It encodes CASSWDGNEQYF.

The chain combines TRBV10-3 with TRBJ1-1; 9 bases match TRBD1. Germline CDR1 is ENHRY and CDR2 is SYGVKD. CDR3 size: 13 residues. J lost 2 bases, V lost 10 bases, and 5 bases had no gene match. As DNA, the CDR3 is TGTGCCACCGGGACAGGGTACAACACTGAAGCTTTCTTT. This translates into CATGTGYNTEAFF.

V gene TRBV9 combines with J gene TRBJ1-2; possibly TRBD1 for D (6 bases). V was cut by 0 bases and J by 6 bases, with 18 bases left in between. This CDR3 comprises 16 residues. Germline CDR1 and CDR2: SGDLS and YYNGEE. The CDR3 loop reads CASSVDGGRATNGYTF. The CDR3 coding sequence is TGTGCCAGCAGCGTAGACGGGGGCAGGGCGACGAATGGCTACACCTTC.

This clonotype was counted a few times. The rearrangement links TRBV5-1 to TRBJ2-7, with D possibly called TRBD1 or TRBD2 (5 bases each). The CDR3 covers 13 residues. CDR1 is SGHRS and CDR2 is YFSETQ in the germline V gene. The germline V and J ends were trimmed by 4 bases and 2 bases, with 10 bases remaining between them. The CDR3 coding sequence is TGCGCCAGCAGCAGGGACGGAGCCTACGAGCAGTACTTC. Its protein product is CASSRDGAYEQYF.

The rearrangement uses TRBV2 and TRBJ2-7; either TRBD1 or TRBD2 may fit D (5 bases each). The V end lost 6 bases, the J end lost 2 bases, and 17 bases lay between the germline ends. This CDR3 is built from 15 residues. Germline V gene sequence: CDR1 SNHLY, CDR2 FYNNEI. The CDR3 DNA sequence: TGTGCCAGCAGCAACCTCCGGGGCACCACCTACGAGCAGTACTTC. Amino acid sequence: CASSNLRGTTYEQYF.

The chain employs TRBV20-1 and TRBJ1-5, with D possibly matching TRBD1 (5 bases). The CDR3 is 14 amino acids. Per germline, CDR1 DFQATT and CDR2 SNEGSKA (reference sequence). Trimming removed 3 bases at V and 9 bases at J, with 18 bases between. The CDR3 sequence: CSASYLVAGGPQHF. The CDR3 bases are TGCAGTGCTAGTTACCTTGTCGCCGGGGGGCCCCAGCATTTT.

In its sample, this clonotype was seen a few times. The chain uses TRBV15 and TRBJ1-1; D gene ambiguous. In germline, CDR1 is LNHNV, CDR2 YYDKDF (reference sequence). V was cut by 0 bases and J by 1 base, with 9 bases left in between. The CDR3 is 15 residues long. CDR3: CATSRDPSRNTEAFF. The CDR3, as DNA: TGTGCCACCAGCAGAGATCCGTCCCGGAACACTGAAGCTTTCTTT.

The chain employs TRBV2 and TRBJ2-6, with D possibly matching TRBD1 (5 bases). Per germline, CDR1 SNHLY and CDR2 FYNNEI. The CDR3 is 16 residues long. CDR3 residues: CAIQAGSISGANVLTF. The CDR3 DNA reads TGTGCGATCCAGGCAGGGTCAATTTCTGGGGCCAACGTCCTGACTTTC.

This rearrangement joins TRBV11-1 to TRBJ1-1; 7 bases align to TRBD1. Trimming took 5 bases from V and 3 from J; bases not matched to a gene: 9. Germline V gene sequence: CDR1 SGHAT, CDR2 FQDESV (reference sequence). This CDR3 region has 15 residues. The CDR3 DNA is TGTGCCAGCAGCCCAGACAGACAGGGATACACTGAAGCTTTCTTT. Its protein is CASSPDRQGYTEAFF.

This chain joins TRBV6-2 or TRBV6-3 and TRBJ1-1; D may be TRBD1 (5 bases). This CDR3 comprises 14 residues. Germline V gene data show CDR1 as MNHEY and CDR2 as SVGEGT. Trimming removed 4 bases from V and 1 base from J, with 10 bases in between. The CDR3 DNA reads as TGTGCCAGCAGTTCGGCAGGGTGGAACACTGAAGCTTTCTTT. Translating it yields CASSSAGWNTEAFF.

For the CDR3, the DNA is TGCGCCAGCAGCCAAGTACCGGGCAGCAATCAGCCCCAGCATTTT. It encodes CASSQVPGSNQPQHF. The chain carries TRBV4-1 and TRBJ1-5; unclear D gene. Germline CDR1 is MGHRA and CDR2 is YSYEKL. With 1 base removed from V and 1 base from J, the gap between germline ends came to 8 bases. The CDR3 sequence is 15 residues long.

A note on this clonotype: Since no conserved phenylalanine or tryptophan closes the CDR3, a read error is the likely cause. The CDR3 DNA reads TGCAGCGTTGAGGGGCCCGGGGAGCTGTTTTCT. It codes for CSVEGPGELFS. The chain joins TRBV29-1 to TRBJ2-2, with D possibly being TRBD1 (5 bases). The V end lost 3 bases, the J end lost 6 bases, and 5 bases lay between the germline ends. The CDR3 has 11 amino acids. Per germline, CDR1 SQVTM and CDR2 ANQGSEA.

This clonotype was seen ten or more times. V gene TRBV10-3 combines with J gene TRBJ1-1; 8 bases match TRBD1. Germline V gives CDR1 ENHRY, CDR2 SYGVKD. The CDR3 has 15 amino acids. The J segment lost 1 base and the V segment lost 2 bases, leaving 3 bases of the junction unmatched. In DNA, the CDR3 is TGTGCCATCAGTGAGATCCAGGGGGCGAACACTGAAGCTTTCTTT. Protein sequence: CAISEIQGANTEAFF.